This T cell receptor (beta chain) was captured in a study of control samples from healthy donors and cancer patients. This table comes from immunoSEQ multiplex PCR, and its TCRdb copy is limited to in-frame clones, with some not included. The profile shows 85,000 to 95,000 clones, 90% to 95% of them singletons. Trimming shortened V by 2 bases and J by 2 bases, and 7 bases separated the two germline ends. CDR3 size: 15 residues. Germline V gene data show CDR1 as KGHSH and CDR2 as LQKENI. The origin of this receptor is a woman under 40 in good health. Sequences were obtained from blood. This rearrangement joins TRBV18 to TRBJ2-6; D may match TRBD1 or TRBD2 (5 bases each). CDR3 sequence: CASSPGGAGANVLTF. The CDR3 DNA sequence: TGTGCCAGCTCACCAGGGGGAGCTGGGGCCAACGTCCTGACTTTC.